This T cell receptor beta chain was recovered during a study of blood T cells in healthy people across ages. Study-wide results and caveats: CMV status of donors was unknown, possibly confounding expanded clonotype changes.

Comments on this clonotype: Its antigen is unidentified.

PCR was performed a second time for about 7 to 12 cycles using a sample-barcoded 5' primer and a J-beta primer mix. TCRdb independently ran MiXCR on the 5' RACE reads; one entry per CDR3 protein. The sample includes 1,800,000 or so distinct CDR3 sequences, approximately 39% of them seen just once. Germline V gene data show CDR1 as SQVTM and CDR2 as ANQGSEA. This CDR3 contains 14 residues. The germline V and J ends were trimmed by 2 bases and 3 bases, with 11 bases remaining between them. The chain uses TRBV29-1 and TRBJ1-5, with a possible D match to TRBD1 (6 bases). The TCR comes from a human donor in good health. Material: blood. The CDR3 DNA reads as TGCAGCGTTGAATGGGCAGGGGTCAATCAGCCCCAGCATTTT. Residues: CSVEWAGVNQPQHF.